This T cell receptor beta chain stems from a study of cytomegalovirus exposure and HLA in healthy donors. Study-wide results and limits: No immune exposure information besides CMV serostatus was available. Previously analyzed data showed that most TCR beta V segments were productive at a frequency of about 87% or about 30%. A later analysis by the authors found several of the most significant clusters apparently linked to common viral pathogens. There were reportedly fewer N-insertions in an Asian-associated ancestry cluster than the roughly 680-donor mean, in a later analysis.

As regards this clone: Its target is unknown.

In the PCR, 60 Vbeta and 13 Jbeta primers were used. The protocol was immunoSEQ multiplex PCR, while the TCRdb copy is restricted to in-frame clones and leaves out a portion. The sample yields around 150,000 clones, approximately 80% seen once. Input material: PBMCs. The sequence was obtained from a young woman in good health and CMV-seronegative.

CDR3: CASSGQSPRGYTF. CDR3 sequence (DNA): TGTGCCAGCAGTGGACAGTCGCCGAGGGGCTACACCTTC. This chain uses TRBV2 with TRBJ1-2; tentatively, D is TRBD1 (5 bases). Germline V CDR1 and CDR2: SNHLY, FYNNEI. The CDR3 length is 13 residues. The V and J ends lost 4 bases and 8 bases respectively, with 14 bases between them.